This T cell receptor (beta chain) was found in a study of blood T cell repertoires in COVID-19. Study information: Sites in the United States, Italy and Spain provided acute and convalescent COVID-19 samples.

Trimming pared 4 bases from V and 1 base from J, leaving 7 bases between. This CDR3 comprises 13 residues. Germline-derived CDR1 and CDR2 are MGHDK and SYGVNS. A Seattle source enrolled patients during active infection and followed them longitudinally. Sequenced by immunoSEQ multiplex PCR; TCRdb stores in-frame clones only, minus some. The table has roughly 340,000 clones, roughly 90% seen once. Specimen: peripheral blood. The chain employs TRBV25-1 and TRBJ1-2; tentative D call: TRBD1 (6 bases). The receptor comes from a woman aged 25 to 39 with COVID-19, enrolled during active disease. Here the CDR3 reads CASSVDSNYGYTF. CDR3 DNA: TGTGCCAGCAGTGTGGACAGTAACTATGGCTACACCTTC.